This passage covers 2 T cell receptor beta chains from one sample sequenced in a study of T cell responses to AZD1222 COVID-19 vaccine. The data were produced by immunoSEQ multiplex PCR, yet TCRdb's version contains in-frame clones alone and is incomplete. Among over 150,000 clones, about 90% were seen once, and the ten largest hold approximately 0.49%. This sample comprised peripheral blood, obtained on day 0 of AZD1222 vaccination. These receptors all stem from an adult in good health.

J is TRBJ2-3 and V is TRBV7-3, with 9 bases aligning to TRBD1. The CDR3 extends over 16 amino acids. With V trimmed by 8 bases and J by 2 bases, 11 bases remained unmatched. Germline assignment: CDR1 SGHTA and CDR2 FQGTGA. CDR3 bases: TGTGCCAGCTCTAGACAGGGACAGGGATCCACAGATACGCAGTATTTT. Protein sequence: CASSRQGQGSTDTQYF. Full variable domain (missing parts from reference TRBV7-3 and TRBJ2-3): GAGVSQTPSNKVTEKGKYVELRCDPISGHTALYWYRQSLGQGPEFLIYFQGTGAADDSGLPNDRFFAVRPEGSVSTLKIQRTERGDSAVYLCASSRQGQGSTDTQYFGPGTRLTVL.

J is TRBJ2-7 and V is TRBV19, with a weak D call TRBD1 (6 bases). This CDR3 is 15 amino acids long. V lost 1 base and J lost 0, with 10 bases in between. The germline V gene has CDR1 LNHDA and CDR2 SQIVND (reference sequence). CDR3 loop: CASSIATGYSYEQYF. The DNA for the CDR3 is TGTGCCAGTAGTATAGCCACAGGGTACTCCTACGAGCAGTACTTC. Full variable domain (outside the CDR3, taken from reference TRBV19 and TRBJ2-7): DGGITQSPKYLFRKEGQNVTLSCEQNLNHDAMYWYRQDPGQGLRLIYYSQIVNDFQKGDIAEGYSVSREKKESFPLTVTSAQKNPTAFYLCASSIATGYSYEQYFGPGTRLTVT.